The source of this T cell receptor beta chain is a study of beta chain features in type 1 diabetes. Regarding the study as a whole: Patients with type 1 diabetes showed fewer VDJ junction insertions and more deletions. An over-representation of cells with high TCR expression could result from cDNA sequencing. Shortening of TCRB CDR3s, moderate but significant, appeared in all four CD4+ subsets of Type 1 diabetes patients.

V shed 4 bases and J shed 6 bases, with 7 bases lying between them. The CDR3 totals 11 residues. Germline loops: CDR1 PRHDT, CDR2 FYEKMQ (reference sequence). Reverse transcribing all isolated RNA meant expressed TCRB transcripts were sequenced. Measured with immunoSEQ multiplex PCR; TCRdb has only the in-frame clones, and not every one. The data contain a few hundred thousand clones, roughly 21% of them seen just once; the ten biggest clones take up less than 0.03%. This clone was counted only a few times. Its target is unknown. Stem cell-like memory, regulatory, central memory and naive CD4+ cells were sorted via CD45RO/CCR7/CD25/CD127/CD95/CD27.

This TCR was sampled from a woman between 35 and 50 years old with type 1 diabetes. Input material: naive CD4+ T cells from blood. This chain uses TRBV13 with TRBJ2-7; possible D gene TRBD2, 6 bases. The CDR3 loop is CASSSRGEQYF. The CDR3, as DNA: TGTGCCAGCAGCTCGCGGGGCGAGCAGTACTTC.